The T cell receptor (beta chain) described here comes from a study of a mutant IDH1 vaccine in newly diagnosed glioma. Background on the study: Those enrolled had earlier been treated with radiotherapy, temozolomide, or both, mostly both.

This sample's time point: week 11, during vaccination. The content of each vaccine dose was 300 ug of mutant IDH1 20-mer peptide, and topical imiquimod accompanied it. Method: immunoSEQ multiplex PCR; TCRdb's copy keeps in-frame clones and lacks some. The sample has some 52,000 clones, about 91% seen once. Worth noting for this clone: The antigen is undetermined.

CDR3 length: 15 amino acids. V shed 5 bases and J shed 1 base, with 13 bases lying between them. Germline V gene lookup returns CDR1 SGHTA and CDR2 FQGTGA. The chain links TRBV7-3 to TRBJ2-3, with a possible D match to TRBD2 (5 bases). The sample consisted of PBMCs, taken from a glioma patient whose treatment included an IDH1 peptide vaccine. This receptor was identified in a man aged 50 or older with glioma. The CDR3 here is CASSPGWRGTDTQYF. CDR3 coding DNA: TGTGCCAGCAGCCCCGGGTGGCGGGGCACAGATACGCAGTATTTT.